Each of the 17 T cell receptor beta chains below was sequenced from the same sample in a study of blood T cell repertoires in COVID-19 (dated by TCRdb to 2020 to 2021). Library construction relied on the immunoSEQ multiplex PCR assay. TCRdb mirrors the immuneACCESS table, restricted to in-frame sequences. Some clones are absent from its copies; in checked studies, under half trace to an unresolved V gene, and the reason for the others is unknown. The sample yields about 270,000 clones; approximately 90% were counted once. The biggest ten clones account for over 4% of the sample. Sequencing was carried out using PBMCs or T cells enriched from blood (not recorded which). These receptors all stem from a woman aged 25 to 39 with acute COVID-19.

The chain's CDR3 is CAIRDWGYEQYF. The DNA of the CDR3 is TGTGCCATCAGGGACTGGGGCTACGAGCAGTACTTC. The rearrangement joins TRBV10-3 to TRBJ2-7, with a tentative D call TRBD2 (5 bases). V dropped 6 bases and J dropped 3 bases, with 9 bases sitting between them. CDR1 is ENHRY, CDR2 SYGVKD, per germline. The CDR3 sequence is 12 residues long.

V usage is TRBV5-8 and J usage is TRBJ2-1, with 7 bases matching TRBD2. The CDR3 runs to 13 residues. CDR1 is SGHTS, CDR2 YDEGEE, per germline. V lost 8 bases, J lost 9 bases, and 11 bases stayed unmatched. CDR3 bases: TGTGCCAGGTGGGAGGGCCCGTTGGGTGAGCAGTTCTTC. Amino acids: CARWEGPLGEQFF.

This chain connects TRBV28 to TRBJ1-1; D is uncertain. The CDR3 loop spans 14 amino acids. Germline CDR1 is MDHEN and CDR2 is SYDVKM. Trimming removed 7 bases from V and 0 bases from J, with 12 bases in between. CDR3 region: CASTIASLNTEAFF. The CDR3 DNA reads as TGTGCCAGCACGATCGCCAGTTTGAACACTGAAGCTTTCTTT. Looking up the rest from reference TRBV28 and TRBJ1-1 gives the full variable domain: DVKVTQSSRYLVKRTGEKVFLECVQDMDHENMFWYRQDPGLGLRLIYFSYDVKMKEKGDIPEGYSVSREKKERFSLILESASTNQTSMYLCASTIASLNTEAFFGQGTRLTVV.

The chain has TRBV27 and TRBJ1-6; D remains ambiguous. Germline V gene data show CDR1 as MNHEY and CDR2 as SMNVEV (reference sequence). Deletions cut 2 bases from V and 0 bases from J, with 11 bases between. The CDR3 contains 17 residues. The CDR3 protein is CASSLAYSGSYNSPLHF. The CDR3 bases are TGTGCCAGCAGTTTAGCCTACAGTGGCTCCTATAATTCACCCCTCCACTTT.

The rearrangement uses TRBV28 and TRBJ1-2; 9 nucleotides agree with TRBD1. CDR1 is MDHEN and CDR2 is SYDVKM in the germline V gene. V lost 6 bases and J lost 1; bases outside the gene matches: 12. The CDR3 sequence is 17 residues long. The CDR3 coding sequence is TGTGCCAGCAGACCTCCGGGACAGGGTGGGAGTAACTATGGCTACACCTTC. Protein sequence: CASRPPGQGGSNYGYTF.

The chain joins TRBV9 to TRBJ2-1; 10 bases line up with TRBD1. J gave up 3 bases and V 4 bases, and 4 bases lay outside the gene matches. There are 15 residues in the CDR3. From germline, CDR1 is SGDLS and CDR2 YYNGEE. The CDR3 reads CASSTRTGGYNEQFF. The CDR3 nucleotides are TGTGCCAGCAGCACTCGGACAGGGGGCTACAATGAGCAGTTCTTC.

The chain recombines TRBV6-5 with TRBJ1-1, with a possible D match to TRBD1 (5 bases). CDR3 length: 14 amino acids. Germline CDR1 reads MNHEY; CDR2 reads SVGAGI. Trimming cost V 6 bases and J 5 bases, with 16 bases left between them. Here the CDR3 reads CASSHHGEGTEAFF. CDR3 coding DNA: TGTGCCAGCAGCCACCACGGGGAGGGGACTGAAGCTTTCTTT.

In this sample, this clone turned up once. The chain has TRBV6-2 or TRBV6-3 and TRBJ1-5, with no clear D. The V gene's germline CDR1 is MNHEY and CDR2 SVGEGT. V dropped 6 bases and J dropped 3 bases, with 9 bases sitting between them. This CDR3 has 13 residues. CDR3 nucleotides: TGTGCCAGCAGCACTCAAGTCAATCAGCCCCAGCATTTT. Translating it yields CASSTQVNQPQHF.

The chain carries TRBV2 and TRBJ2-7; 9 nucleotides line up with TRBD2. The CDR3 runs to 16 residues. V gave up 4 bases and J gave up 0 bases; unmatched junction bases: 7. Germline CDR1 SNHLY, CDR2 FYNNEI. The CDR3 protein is CASSALAGGTSYEQYF. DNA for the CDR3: TGTGCCAGCAGTGCACTAGCGGGTGGGACCTCCTACGAGCAGTACTTC.

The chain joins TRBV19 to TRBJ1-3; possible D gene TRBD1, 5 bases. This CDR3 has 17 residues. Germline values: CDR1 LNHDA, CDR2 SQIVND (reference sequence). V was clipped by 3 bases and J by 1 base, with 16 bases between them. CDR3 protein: CASSIGTQGASGNTIYF. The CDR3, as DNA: TGTGCCAGTAGTATCGGTACCCAGGGTGCTTCTGGAAACACCATATATTTT.

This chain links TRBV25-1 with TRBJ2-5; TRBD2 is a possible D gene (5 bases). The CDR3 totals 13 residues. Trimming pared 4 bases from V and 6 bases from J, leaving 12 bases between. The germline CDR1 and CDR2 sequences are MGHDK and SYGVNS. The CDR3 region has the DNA TGTGCCAGCAGTGGAGGGTGGGCGAAGACCCAGTACTTC. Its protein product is CASSGGWAKTQYF.

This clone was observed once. The CDR3 region has the DNA TGCAGCGTTGGTAATACGCAGTATTTT. Encoded protein: CSVGNTQYF. This sequence joins TRBV29-1 and TRBJ2-3; no clear D gene. The ends were cut back, 4 bases at V and 7 bases at J, with 3 bases in the middle. CDR3 length equals 9 residues. CDR1 is SQVTM, CDR2 ANQGSEA, per germline.

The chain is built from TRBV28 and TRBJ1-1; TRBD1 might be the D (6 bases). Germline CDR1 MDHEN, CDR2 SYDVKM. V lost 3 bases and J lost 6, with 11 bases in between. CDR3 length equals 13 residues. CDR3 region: CASSFMDRAEAFF. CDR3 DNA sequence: TGTGCCAGCAGTTTTATGGACAGAGCTGAAGCTTTCTTT.

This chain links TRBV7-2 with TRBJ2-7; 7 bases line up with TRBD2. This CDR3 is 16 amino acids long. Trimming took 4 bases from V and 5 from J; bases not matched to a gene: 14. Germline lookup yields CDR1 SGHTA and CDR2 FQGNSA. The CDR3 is CASSSVLAGVSHEQYF. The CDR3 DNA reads TGTGCCAGCAGCTCCGTTTTGGCGGGAGTGTCCCACGAGCAGTACTTC.

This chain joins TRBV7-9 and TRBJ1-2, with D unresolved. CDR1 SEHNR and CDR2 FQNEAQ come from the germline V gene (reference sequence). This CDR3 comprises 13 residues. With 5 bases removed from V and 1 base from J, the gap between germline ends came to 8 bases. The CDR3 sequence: CASSLPYNYGYTF. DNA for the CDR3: TGTGCCAGCAGCCTTCCTTATAACTATGGCTACACCTTC.

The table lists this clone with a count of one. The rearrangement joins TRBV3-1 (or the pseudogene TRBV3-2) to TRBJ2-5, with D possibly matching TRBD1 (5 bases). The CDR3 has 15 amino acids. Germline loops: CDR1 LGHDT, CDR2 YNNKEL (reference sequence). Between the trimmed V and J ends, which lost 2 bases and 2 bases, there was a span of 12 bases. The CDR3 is CASSQLRGRQETQYF. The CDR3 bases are TGTGCCAGCAGCCAATTAAGGGGAAGGCAAGAGACCCAGTACTTC.

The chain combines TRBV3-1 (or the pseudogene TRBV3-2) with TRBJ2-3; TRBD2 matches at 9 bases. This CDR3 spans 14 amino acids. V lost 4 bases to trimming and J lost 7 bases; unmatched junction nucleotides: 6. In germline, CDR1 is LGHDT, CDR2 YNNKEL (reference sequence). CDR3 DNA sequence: TGTGCCAGCAGCCTTAGCGGGAGTACTCATACGCAGTATTTT. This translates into CASSLSGSTHTQYF.